This T cell receptor (beta chain) is from a study of T cell repertoires in cytomegalovirus infection. Findings of the study overall: The study identified carriers of CMV plus the relevant HLA from cumulative public TCR beta family frequency. Across the ex vivo response, the dominant clonotypes were HLA-C-restricted CMV-specific TCR beta clonotypes.

TCRdb reanalysed the reads using MiXCR and keeps one entry per CDR3 protein. The table includes approximately 730,000 distinct CDR3 sequences, around a third detected once. The V gene lost 0 bases and the J gene lost 10 bases, with 7 bases spanning the gap. CDR3 length: 13 amino acids. CDR1 is SGHAT and CDR2 is FQNNGV in the germline V gene. Comment on this clonotype: What it binds is unknown.

The chain recombines TRBV11-2 with TRBJ1-6; D gene ambiguous. The sequencing here drew on cultured PBMCs, taken from culture after CMV antigen stimulation. The receptor's source is a human donor in good health (CMV status not recorded). Some clones in this sample may be carry-over from other donors' samples. The DNA of the CDR3 is TGTGCCAGCAGCTTAGAAGGGCGGTCACCCCTCCACTTT. This codes for CASSLEGRSPLHF.